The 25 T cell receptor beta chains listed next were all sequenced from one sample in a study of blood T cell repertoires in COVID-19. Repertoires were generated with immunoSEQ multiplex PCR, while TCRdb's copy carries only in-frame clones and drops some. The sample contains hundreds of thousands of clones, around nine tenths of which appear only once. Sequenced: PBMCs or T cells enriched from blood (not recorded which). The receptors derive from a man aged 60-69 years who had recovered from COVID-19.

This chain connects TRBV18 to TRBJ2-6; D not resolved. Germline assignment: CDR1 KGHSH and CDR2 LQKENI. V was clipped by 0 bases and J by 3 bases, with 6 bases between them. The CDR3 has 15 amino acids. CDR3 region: CASSPPLDGANVLTF. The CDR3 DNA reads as TGTGCCAGCTCACCACCGTTAGATGGGGCCAACGTCCTGACTTTC.

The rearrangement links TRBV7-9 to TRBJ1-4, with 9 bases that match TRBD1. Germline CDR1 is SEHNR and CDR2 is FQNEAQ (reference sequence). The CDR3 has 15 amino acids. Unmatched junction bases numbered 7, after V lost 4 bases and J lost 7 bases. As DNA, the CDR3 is TGTGCCAGCAGCTATGTTGGGACAGGGAGTGAAAAACTGTTTTTT. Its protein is CASSYVGTGSEKLFF. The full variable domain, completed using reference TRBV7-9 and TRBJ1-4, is DTGVSQNPRHKITKRGQNVTFRCDPISEHNRLYWYRQTLGQGPEFLTYFQNEAQLEKSRLLSDRFSAERPKGSFSTLEIQRTEQGDSAMYLCASSYVGTGSEKLFFGSGTQLSVL.

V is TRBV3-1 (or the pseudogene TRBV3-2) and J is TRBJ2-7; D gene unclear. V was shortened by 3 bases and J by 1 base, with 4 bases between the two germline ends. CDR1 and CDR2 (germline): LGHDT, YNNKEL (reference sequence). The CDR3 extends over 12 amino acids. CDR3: CASSHESYEQYF. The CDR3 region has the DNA TGTGCCAGCAGCCATGAGTCCTACGAGCAGTACTTC.

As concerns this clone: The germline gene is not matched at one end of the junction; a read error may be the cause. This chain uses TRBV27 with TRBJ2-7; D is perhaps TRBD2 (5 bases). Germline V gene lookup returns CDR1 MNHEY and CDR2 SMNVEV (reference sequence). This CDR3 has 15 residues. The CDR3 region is CASSLLSDTGRALLF. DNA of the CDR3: TGTGCCAGCAGTTTATTGTCCGACACCGGGCGGGCCTTATTATTC.

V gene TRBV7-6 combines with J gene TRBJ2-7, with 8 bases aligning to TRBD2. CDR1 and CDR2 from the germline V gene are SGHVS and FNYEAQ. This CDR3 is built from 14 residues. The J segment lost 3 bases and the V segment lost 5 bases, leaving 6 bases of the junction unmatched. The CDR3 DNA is TGTGCCAGCAGCCCAGGCCTAGCGGGCTACGAGCAGTACTTC. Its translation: CASSPGLAGYEQYF.

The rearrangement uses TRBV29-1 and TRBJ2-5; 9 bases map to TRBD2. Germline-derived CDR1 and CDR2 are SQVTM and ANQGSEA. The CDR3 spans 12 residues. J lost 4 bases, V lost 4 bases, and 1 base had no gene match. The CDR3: CSVASGAETQYF. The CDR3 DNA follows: TGCAGCGTTGCTAGCGGGGCAGAGACCCAGTACTTC.

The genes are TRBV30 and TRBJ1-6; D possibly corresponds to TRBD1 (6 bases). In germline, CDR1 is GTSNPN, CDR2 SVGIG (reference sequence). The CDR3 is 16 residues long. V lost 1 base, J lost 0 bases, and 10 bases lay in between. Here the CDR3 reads CAWSAQGSSYNSPLHF. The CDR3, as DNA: TGTGCCTGGAGTGCGCAGGGGAGCTCCTATAATTCACCCCTCCACTTT.

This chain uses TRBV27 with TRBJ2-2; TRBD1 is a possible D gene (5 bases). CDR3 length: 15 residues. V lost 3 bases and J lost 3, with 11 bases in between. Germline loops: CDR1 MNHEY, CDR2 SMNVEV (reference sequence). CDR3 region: CASSLMAGYTGELFF. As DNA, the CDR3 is TGTGCCAGCAGTTTGATGGCAGGGTACACCGGGGAGCTGTTTTTT.

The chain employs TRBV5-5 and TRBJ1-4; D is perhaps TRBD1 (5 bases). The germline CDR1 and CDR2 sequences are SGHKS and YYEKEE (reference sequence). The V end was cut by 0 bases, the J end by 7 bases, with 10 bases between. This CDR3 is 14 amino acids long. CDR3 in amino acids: CASSLGFRAEKLFF. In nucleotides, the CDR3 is TGTGCCAGCAGCTTGGGTTTCAGGGCTGAAAAACTGTTTTTT.

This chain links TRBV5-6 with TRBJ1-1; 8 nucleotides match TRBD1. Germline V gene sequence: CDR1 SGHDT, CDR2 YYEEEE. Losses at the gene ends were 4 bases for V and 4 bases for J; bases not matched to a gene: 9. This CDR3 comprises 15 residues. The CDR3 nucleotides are TGTGCCAGCAGCAAAGCAGGGGGCCGCGGCACTGAAGCTTTCTTT. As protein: CASSKAGGRGTEAFF.

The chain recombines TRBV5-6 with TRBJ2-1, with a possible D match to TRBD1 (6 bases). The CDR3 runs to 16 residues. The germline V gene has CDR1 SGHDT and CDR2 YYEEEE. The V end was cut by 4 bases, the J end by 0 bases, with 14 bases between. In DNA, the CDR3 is TGTGCCAGCAGCCCCAGGGGACGGAGCTCCTACAATGAGCAGTTCTTC. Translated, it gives CASSPRGRSSYNEQFF.

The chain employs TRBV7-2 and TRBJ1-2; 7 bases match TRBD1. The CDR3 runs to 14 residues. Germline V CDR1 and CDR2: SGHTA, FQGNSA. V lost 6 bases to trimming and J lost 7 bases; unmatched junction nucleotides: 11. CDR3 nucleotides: TGTGCCAGCAGTCCGACAGGGTCCCCTGGTGGCTACACCTTC. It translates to CASSPTGSPGGYTF. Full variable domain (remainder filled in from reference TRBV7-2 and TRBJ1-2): GAGVSQSPSNKVTEKGKDVELRCDPISGHTALYWYRQSLGQGLEFLIYFQGNSAPDKSGLPSDRFSAERTGGSVSTLTIQRTQQEDSAVYLCASSPTGSPGGYTFGSGTRLTVV.

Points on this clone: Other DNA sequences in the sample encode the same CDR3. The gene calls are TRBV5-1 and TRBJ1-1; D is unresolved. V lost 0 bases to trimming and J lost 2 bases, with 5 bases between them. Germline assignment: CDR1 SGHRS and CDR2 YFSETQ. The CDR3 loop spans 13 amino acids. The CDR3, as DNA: TGCGCCAGCAGCTTGGCGGTAAACACTGAAGCTTTCTTT. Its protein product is CASSLAVNTEAFF.

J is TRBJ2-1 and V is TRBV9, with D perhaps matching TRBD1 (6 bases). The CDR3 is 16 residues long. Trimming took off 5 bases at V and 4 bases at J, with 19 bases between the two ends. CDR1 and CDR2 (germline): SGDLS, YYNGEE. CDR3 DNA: TGTGCCAGCAGTGCAGGGGCTAGAGGAATTTACAATGAGCAGTTCTTC. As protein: CASSAGARGIYNEQFF. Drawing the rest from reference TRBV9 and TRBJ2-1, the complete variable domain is DSGVTQTPKHLITATGQRVTLRCSPRSGDLSVYWYQQSLDQGLQFLIQYYNGEERAKGNILERFSAQQFPDLHSELNLSSLELGDSALYFCASSAGARGIYNEQFFGPGTRLTVL.

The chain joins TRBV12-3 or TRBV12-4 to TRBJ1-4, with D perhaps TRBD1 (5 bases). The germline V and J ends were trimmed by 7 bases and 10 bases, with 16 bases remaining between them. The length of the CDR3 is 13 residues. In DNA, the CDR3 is TGTGCCAGCACCACGGGGGGGAGAGGAAAACTGTTTTTT. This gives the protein CASTTGGRGKLFF.

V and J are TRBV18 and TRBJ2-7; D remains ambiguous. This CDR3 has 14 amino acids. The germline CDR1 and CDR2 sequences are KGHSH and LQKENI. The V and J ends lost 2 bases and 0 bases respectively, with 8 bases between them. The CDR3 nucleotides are TGTGCCAGCTCACCAACCCACAACTCCTACGAGCAGTACTTC. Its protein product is CASSPTHNSYEQYF.

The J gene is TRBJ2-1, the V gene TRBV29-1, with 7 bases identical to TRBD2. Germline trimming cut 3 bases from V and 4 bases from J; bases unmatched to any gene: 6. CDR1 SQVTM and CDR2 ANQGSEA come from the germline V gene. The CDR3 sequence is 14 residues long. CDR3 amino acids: CSVEDLAAYNEQFF. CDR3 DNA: TGCAGCGTTGAGGACCTAGCGGCATACAATGAGCAGTTCTTC.

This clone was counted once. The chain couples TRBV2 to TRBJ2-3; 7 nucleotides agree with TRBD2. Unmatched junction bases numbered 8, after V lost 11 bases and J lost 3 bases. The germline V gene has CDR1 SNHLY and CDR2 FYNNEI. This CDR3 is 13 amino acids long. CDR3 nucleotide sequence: TGTGCCGGGCGGGGGACCCGTACAGATACGCAGTATTTT. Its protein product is CAGRGTRTDTQYF.

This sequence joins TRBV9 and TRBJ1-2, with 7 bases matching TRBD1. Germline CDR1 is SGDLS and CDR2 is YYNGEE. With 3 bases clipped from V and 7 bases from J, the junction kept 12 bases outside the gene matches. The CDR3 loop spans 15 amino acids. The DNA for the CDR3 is TGTGCCAGCAGCGGCCGACAGGGAGCCCGGGGTGGCTACACCTTC. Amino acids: CASSGRQGARGGYTF.

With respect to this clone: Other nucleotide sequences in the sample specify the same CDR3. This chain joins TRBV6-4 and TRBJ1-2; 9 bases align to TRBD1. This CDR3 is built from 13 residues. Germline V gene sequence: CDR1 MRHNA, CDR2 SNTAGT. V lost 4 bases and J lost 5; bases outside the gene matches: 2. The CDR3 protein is CASSVGTGYGYTF. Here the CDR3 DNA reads TGTGCCAGCAGTGTAGGGACAGGGTATGGCTACACCTTC.

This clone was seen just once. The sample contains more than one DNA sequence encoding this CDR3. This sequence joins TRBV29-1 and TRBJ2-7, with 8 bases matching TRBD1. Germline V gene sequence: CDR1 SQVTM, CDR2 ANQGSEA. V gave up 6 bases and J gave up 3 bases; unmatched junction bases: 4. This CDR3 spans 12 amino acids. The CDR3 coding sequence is TGCAGCGTAACAGGGGGTATCTACGAGCAGTACTTC. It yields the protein CSVTGGIYEQYF.

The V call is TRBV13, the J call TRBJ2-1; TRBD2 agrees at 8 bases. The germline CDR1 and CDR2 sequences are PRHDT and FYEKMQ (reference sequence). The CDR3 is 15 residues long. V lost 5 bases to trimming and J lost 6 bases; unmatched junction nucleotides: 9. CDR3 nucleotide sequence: TGTGCCAGCAGCCCGGACGGACTAGCTACCAATGAGCAGTTCTTC. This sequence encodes CASSPDGLATNEQFF.

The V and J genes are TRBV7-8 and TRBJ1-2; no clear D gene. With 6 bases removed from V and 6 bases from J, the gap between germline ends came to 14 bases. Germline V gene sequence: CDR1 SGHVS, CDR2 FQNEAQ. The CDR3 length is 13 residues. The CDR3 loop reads CASSYNREDGYTF. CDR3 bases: TGTGCCAGCAGTTATAATAGGGAGGATGGCTACACCTTC.

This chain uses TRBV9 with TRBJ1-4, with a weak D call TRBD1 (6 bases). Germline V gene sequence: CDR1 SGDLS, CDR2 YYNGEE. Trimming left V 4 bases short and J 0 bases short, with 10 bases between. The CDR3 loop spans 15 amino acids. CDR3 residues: CASSLRGSTNEKLFF. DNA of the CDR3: TGTGCCAGCAGCCTCAGGGGTTCAACTAATGAAAAACTGTTTTTT.

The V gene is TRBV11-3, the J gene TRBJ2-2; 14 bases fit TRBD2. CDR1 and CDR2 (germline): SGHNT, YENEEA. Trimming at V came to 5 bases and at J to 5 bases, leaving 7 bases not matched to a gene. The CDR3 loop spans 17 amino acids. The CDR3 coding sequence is TGTGCCAGCAGCCTGGGACTAGCGGGAGTTGGGACCGGGGAGCTGTTTTTT. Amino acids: CASSLGLAGVGTGELFF.